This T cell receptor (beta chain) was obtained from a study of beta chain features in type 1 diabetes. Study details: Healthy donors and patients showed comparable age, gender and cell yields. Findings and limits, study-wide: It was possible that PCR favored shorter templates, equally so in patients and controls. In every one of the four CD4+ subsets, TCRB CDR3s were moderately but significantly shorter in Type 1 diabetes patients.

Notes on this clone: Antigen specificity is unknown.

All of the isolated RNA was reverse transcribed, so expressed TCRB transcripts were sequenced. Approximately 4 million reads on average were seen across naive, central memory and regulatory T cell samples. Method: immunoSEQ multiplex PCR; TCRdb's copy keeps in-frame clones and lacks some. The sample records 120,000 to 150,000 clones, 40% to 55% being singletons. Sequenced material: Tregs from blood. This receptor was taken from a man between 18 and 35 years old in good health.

The CDR3 region is CASSARDSNQPQHF. The CDR3 DNA reads TGTGCCAGCAGTGCGAGGGACAGTAATCAGCCCCAGCATTTT. This chain joins TRBV9 and TRBJ1-5, with 7 bases fitting TRBD1. The CDR3 spans 14 residues. V lost 5 bases, J lost 4 bases, and 6 bases stayed unmatched. Germline CDR1 is SGDLS and CDR2 is YYNGEE.